This TCR beta chain was sequenced during a study of cytomegalovirus exposure and HLA in healthy donors. The overall study: The early release's HLA-typed donors yielded 78 million or so unique TCRs. Study outcomes and limitations: Productive status was seen about 90% or about 30% of the time for most TCR beta V segments in an earlier analysis.

The PCR made use of 60 Vbeta and 13 Jbeta primers. Sequencing was performed with immunoSEQ multiplex PCR; in TCRdb, only in-frame clones are kept and a portion is missing. The sample records about 57,000 clones, 80% being singletons. This CDR3 comprises 16 residues. CDR1 is LNHNV, CDR2 YYDKDF, per germline (reference sequence). V was pared by 0 bases and J by 8 bases, with 19 bases between. This clone occurred a few times. Its specificity is unknown. V usage is TRBV15 and J usage is TRBJ1-2; D gene unclear. Source material: PBMCs. This TCR derives from a male donor in good health and CMV-seronegative. CDR3 in amino acids: CATSRDLGRVLEGYTF. CDR3 coding DNA: TGTGCCACCAGCAGAGATTTAGGTCGGGTTTTGGAAGGCTACACCTTC.